This section outlines one T cell receptor beta chain sequence together with its context. Its matching antigen is unknown. Sequenced by immunoSEQ multiplex PCR; TCRdb stores in-frame clones only, minus some. The sample has some 73,000 clones; around 79% are singletons. These data come from a study of radiotherapy plus CTLA-4 blockade in lung cancer. On the study more broadly: An objective response was seen in roughly 20% of patients, and disease control in less than 35%.

Overall study findings and caveats: Among reported predictors of response, early blood T cell clone dynamics with interferon-beta performed best. The study found tumor-derived TCR clones expanded in blood after radiotherapy plus ipilimumab.

Lung cancer patients with chemo-refractory metastatic non-small-cell disease were given focal radiation plus CTLA-4 blockade with ipilimumab. CDR1 and CDR2 (germline): ENHRY, SYGVKD. Trimming took 7 bases from V and 5 from J, leaving 17 bases between them. This CDR3 has 14 amino acids. The specimen was peripheral blood, collected from a patient treated with radiotherapy plus ipilimumab. J is TRBJ2-5 and V is TRBV10-3, with a tentative D call TRBD1 (6 bases). This TCR was sampled from a human donor with non-small cell lung cancer whose response to radiotherapy plus ipilimumab could not be evaluated. Some clones in this sample may be carry-over from other donors' samples. In DNA, the CDR3 is TGTGCCATCAAAACAGGGCCCTCTGGGGAGACCCAGTACTTC. Protein product: CAIKTGPSGETQYF.